This T cell receptor (beta chain) was sequenced in a study of OX40 agonist ivuxolimab in advanced cancers. Turning to the overall study: Ivuxolimab was an agonistic, fully human IgG2 monoclonal antibody directed against OX40 (CD134), a costimulatory receptor. Intravenous ivuxolimab was administered to patients every 2 weeks at six dose levels: 0.01, 0.1, 0.3, 1.5, 3 and 10 mg/kg. Among the 52 dose-escalation patients, approximately 20 had hepatocellular carcinoma, 15 or so melanoma, 9 renal cell carcinoma and 9 head and neck cancer. The dose-escalation cohort was about 87% male with a mean age of about 65 years, ranging from roughly 23 to 90. Patients were allowed to have had prior anti-PD-1, anti-PD-L1 or anti-CTLA-4 therapy, and approximately 40% of the dose-escalation patients had previously received checkpoint inhibitors. Partial responses occurred in three dose-escalation patients: two with cutaneous melanoma and one with hepatocellular carcinoma. Peripheral TCRbeta sequencing was intended to test whether TCR sequence diversity was altered and clonal T-cell expansion was caused by ivuxolimab. The monotherapy dose-escalation portion (N = 52 patients) of the phase I ivuxolimab trial is reported in the paper.

Patients with a history of autoimmune disease or receiving systemic immunosuppression were excluded from the trial. Peripheral blood for TCR sequencing was drawn from every dose cohort at baseline, at cycle 4 day 1 and at cycle 7 day 1. Samples were obtained from an open-label, multicenter, first-in-human phase I dose-escalation trial of ivuxolimab. The trial enrolled adults with locally advanced or metastatic head and neck squamous cell, hepatocellular, melanoma or renal cell carcinoma. CD4+ and CD8+ T cells were sorted separately from peripheral blood before TCR sequencing. Paper-wide results and their limitations: Low levels of normalized T-cell clonal expansion were also seen in some nonresponding patients. The antigen specificity of the peripheral T cells that underwent clonal expansion was not determined. On average, CD8+ T cells showed more expanded clones than CD4+ T cells after ivuxolimab. At doses of 0.1 to 3.0 mg/kg, clonal expansion of both CD4+ and CD8+ blood T cells was observed from baseline to week 6. In partial responders in the 0.1-3.0 mg/kg groups, normalized peripheral clonal expansion was found to be among the lowest, especially among CD8+ T cells.

A word on this clone: What this receptor recognizes is not known. No much larger clone exists at a distance of one base, and base qualities are not known.

To sequence the TCRbeta CDR3 region, genomic DNA was isolated from the sorted cells. The immunoSEQ Assay was used for sequencing of TCRbeta CDR3 regions. What TCRdb holds here is the immuneACCESS table cut down to in-frame rearrangements. Part of the clones is not present; checked against another copy, under half of the missing clones reflect an unresolved V gene, and the others are unexplained. The sample records about 120,000 clones, more than 80% of which are singletons. The ten largest clones take up about 0.55% of the sample. Sequences were derived from CD4+ or CD8+ T cells sorted from blood, sampled in a trial of the OX40 agonist ivuxolimab. This receptor was obtained from an adult with an advanced solid tumor such as melanoma, head and neck, liver or kidney cancer.

The bases read TGTGCCATCAGTGAGGCTTGGGGCAACACTGAAGCTTTCTTT. Its protein product is CAISEAWGNTEAFF. In this chain, TRBV10-3 is recombined with TRBJ1-1; the D gene is perhaps TRBD1, on 5 matching bases. From cysteine to phenylalanine, the CDR3 is 14 amino acids long. Only the CDR3 DNA is retained, 42 bases long and in frame from the first base. The V and J ends are trimmed by 2 bases and 2 bases, leaving 9 bases between them. CDR1 is given as ENHRY and CDR2 as SYGVKD, both from the germline V gene.